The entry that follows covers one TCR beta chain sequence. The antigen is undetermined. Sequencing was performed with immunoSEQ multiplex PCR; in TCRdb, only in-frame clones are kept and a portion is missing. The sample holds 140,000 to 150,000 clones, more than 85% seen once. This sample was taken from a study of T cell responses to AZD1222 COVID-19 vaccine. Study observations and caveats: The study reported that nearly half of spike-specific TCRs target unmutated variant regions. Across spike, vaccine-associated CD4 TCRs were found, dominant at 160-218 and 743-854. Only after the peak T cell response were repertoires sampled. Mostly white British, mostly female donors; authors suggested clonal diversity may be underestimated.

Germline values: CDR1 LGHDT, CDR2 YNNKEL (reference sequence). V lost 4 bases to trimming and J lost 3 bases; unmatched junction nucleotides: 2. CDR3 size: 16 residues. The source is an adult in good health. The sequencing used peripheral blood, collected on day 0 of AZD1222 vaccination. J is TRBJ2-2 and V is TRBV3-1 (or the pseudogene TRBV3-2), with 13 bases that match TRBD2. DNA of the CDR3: TGTGCCAGCAGCCGGACTAGCGGGAGTGACACCGGGGAGCTGTTTTTT. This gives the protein CASSRTSGSDTGELFF.